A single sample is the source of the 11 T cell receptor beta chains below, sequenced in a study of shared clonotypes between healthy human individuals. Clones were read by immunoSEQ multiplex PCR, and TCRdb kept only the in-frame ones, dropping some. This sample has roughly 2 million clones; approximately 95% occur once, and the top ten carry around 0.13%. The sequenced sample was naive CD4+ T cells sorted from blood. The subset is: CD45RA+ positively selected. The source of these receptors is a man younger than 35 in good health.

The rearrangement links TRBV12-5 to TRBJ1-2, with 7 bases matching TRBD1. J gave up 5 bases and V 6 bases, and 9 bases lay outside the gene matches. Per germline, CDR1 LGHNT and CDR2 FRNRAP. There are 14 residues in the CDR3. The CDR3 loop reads CASGQGEGRYGYTF. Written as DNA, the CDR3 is TGTGCTAGTGGCCAGGGGGAGGGACGGTATGGCTACACCTTC. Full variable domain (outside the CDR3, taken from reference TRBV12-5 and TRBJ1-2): DARVTQTPRHKVTEMGQEVTMRCQPILGHNTVFWYRQTMMQGLELLAYFRNRAPLDDSGMPKDRFSAEMPDATLATLKIQPSEPRDSAVYFCASGQGEGRYGYTFGSGTRLTVV.

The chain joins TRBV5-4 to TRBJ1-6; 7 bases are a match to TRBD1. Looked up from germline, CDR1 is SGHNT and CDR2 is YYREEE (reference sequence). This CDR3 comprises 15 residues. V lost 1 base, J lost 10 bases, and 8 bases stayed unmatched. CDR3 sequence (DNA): TGTGCCAGCAGCTTGTACGGACAGGTTTACTCACCCCTCCACTTT. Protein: CASSLYGQVYSPLHF.

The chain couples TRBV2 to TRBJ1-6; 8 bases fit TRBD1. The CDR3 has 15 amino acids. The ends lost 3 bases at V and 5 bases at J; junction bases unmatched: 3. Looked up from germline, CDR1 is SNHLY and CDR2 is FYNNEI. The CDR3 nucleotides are TGTGCCAGCAGTGAGGACAGGGCCGATAATTCACCCCTCCACTTT. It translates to CASSEDRADNSPLHF.

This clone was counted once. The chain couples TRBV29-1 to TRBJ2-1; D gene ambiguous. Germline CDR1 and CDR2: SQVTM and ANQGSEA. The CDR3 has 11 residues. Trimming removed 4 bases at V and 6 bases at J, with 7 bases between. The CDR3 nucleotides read TGCAGCGTTGGGCCGAGCAATGAGCAGTTCTTC. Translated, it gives CSVGPSNEQFF.

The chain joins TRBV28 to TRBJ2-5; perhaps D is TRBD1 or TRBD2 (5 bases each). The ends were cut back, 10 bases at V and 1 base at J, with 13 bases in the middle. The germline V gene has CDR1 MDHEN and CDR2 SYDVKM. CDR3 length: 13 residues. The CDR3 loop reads CATGTKRQETQYF. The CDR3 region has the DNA TGTGCCACTGGGACCAAGCGCCAAGAGACCCAGTACTTC.

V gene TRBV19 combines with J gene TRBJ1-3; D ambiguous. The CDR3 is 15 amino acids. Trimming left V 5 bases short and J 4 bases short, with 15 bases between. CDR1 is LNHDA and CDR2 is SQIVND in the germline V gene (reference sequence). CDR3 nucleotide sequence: TGTGCCAGTAGTTTCGCTGCGGAAGGAGGAAACACCATATATTTT. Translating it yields CASSFAAEGGNTIYF.

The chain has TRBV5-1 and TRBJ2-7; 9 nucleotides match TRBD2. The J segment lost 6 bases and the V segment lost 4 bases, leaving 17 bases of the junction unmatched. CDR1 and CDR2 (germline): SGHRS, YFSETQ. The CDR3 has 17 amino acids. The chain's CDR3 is CASSPNGRGLALGEQYF. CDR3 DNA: TGCGCCAGCAGCCCGAACGGTAGAGGACTAGCGTTGGGCGAGCAGTACTTC.

CDR3 in DNA: TGCGCCAGCAGCGCTGGGACTAGCGGGAGTGTCGGGGAGCTGTTTTTT. This sequence encodes CASSAGTSGSVGELFF. The chain has TRBV5-1 and TRBJ2-2, with 14 bases identical to TRBD2. Germline CDR1 is SGHRS and CDR2 is YFSETQ. The CDR3 sequence is 16 residues long. J gave up 7 bases and V 4 bases, and 6 bases lay outside the gene matches.

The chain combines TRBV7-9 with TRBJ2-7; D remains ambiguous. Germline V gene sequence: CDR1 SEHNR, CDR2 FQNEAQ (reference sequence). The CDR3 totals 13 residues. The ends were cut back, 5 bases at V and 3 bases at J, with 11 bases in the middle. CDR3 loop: CASSLRPGYEQYF. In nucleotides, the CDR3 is TGTGCCAGCAGCCTACGACCCGGCTACGAGCAGTACTTC.

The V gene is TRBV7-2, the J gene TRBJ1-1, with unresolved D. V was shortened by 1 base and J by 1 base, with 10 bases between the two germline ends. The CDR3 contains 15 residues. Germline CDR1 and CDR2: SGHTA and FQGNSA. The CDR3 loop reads CASSLGVSSNTEAFF. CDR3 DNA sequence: TGTGCCAGCAGCTTAGGTGTCAGCTCGAACACTGAAGCTTTCTTT. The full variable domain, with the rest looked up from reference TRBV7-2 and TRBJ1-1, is GAGVSQSPSNKVTEKGKDVELRCDPISGHTALYWYRQSLGQGLEFLIYFQGNSAPDKSGLPSDRFSAERTGGSVSTLTIQRTQQEDSAVYLCASSLGVSSNTEAFFGQGTRLTVV.

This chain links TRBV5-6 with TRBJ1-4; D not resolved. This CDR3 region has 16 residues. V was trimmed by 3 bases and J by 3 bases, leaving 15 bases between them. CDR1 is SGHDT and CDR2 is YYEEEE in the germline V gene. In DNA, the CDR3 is TGTGCCAGCAGCTCGCCTCTAGTAGGGCCTAATGAAAAACTGTTTTTT. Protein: CASSSPLVGPNEKLFF. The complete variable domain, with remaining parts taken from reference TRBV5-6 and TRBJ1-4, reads DAGVTQSPTHLIKTRGQQVTLRCSPKSGHDTVSWYQQALGQGPQFIFQYYEEEERQRGNFPDRFSGHQFPNYSSELNVNALLLGDSALYLCASSSPLVGPNEKLFFGSGTQLSVL.